The 25 T cell receptor beta chains below come from one sample, sequenced in a study of T cell responses to AZD1222 COVID-19 vaccine. Generated by immunoSEQ multiplex PCR, the TCRdb table keeps only in-frame clones and is missing some. The sample has roughly 150,000 clones, 80% to 95% seen once. This specimen consisted of peripheral blood, obtained 28 days after the second AZD1222 dose. The receptors originated from an adult who received the AZD1222 COVID-19 vaccine.

This sequence joins TRBV28 and TRBJ1-4, with D possibly TRBD1 on 6 matching bases. Germline-derived CDR1 and CDR2 are MDHEN and SYDVKM. The length of the CDR3 is 13 residues. V lost 10 bases and J 5 bases, leaving 14 bases between the germline ends. CDR3 loop: CATVTDRNEKLFF. The DNA of the CDR3 is TGTGCCACCGTTACAGACAGGAATGAAAAACTGTTTTTT.

For the CDR3, the DNA is TGTGCCAGCAGTGGTTCAGAGGGGTCCTATAATTCACCCCTCCACTTT. It encodes CASSGSEGSYNSPLHF. The chain joins TRBV2 to TRBJ1-6; tentative D call: TRBD1 (5 bases). The CDR3 is 16 amino acids. Germline V gene data show CDR1 as SNHLY and CDR2 as FYNNEI. Trimming took 4 bases from V and 1 from J, leaving 11 bases between them.

The rearrangement joins TRBV10-1 to TRBJ1-2; D might be TRBD1 (6 bases). CDR1 and CDR2 (germline): WNHNN, SYGVQD (reference sequence). The CDR3 consists of 13 residues. Trimming took off 9 bases at V and 1 base at J, with 12 bases between the two ends. The CDR3 DNA sequence: TGCGCCAGTCGACAGGATGTTAACTATGGCTACACCTTC. It codes for CASRQDVNYGYTF.

The chain is built from TRBV7-9 and TRBJ2-1; D unclear. The V end lost 1 base, the J end lost 6 bases, and 10 bases lay between the germline ends. Germline CDR1 and CDR2: SEHNR and FQNEAQ (reference sequence). The CDR3 is 14 residues long. The CDR3 nucleotides read TGTGCCAGCAGCTTAGTAGTGGGAAGCAATGAGCAGTTCTTC. Translated: CASSLVVGSNEQFF.

This clone was found a few times. The chain is built from TRBV7-9 and TRBJ1-1, with no clear D. V lost 4 bases and J lost 7, with 7 bases in between. Germline lookup yields CDR1 SEHNR and CDR2 FQNEAQ (reference sequence). The CDR3 sequence is 11 residues long. The CDR3 is CASSSTIEAFF. The CDR3 nucleotides are TGTGCCAGCAGCTCCACGATTGAAGCTTTCTTT.

V and J are TRBV6-5 and TRBJ1-2; 7 bases are a match to TRBD1. This CDR3 is built from 16 residues. Germline V gene data show CDR1 as MNHEY and CDR2 as SVGAGI. J was trimmed by 4 bases and V by 4 bases; bases with no gene match: 12. CDR3 nucleotide sequence: TGTGCCAGCAGTTCTCGCCCAGGGGGTCTCGGCTATGGCTACACCTTC. This sequence encodes CASSSRPGGLGYGYTF.

CDR3 amino acids: CASSSGPRGNTIYF. In DNA, the CDR3 is TGTGCCAGCAGTTCGGGCCCCAGGGGAAACACCATATATTTT. The V gene is TRBV28, the J gene TRBJ1-3, with D unresolved. V was clipped by 4 bases and J by 4 bases, with 11 bases between them. CDR1 and CDR2 from the germline V gene are MDHEN and SYDVKM. CDR3 size: 14 residues.

This clone was recorded a few times. The chain carries TRBV4-1 and TRBJ1-1, with D perhaps TRBD1 (6 bases). Germline loops: CDR1 MGHRA, CDR2 YSYEKL. This CDR3 region has 15 residues. V gave up 4 bases and J gave up 3 bases, with 15 bases separating them. CDR3 amino acids: CASSLTGTPDTEAFF. CDR3 bases: TGCGCCAGCAGCCTTACAGGGACCCCAGACACTGAAGCTTTCTTT.

This CDR3 is CASSAPGQGIGYEQYF. The CDR3 region has the DNA TGTGCCAGCAGTGCTCCGGGACAGGGAATTGGGTACGAGCAGTACTTC. The chain is built from TRBV6-1 and TRBJ2-7; 9 nucleotides line up with TRBD1. Trimming cost V 4 bases and J 4 bases; bases outside gene matches: 11. Germline CDR1 and CDR2: MNHNS and SASEGT. The CDR3 totals 16 residues.

In its sample, this clone was seen a few times. The chain recombines TRBV2 with TRBJ2-7, with unresolved D. V lost 3 bases, J lost 2 bases, and 11 bases lay in between. The CDR3 covers 14 residues. Germline CDR1 and CDR2: SNHLY and FYNNEI. CDR3 bases: TGTGCCAGCAGTGACAACCCACCAACCTACGAGCAGTACTTC. Protein product: CASSDNPPTYEQYF.

V usage is TRBV7-8 and J usage is TRBJ1-2; D remains ambiguous. The ends were cut back, 5 bases at V and 8 bases at J, with 15 bases in the middle. CDR1 is SGHVS and CDR2 is FQNEAQ in the germline V gene. CDR3 length equals 13 residues. Written as DNA, the CDR3 is TGTGCCAGCAGCATGGACCTCACGGAAGGCTACACCTTC. This translates into CASSMDLTEGYTF.

V usage is TRBV28 and J usage is TRBJ1-4, with D tentatively TRBD1 (5 bases). This CDR3 contains 13 residues. The germline gives CDR1 MDHEN, CDR2 SYDVKM. V shed 5 bases and J shed 5 bases, with 9 bases lying between them. As DNA, the CDR3 is TGTGCCAGCAGTGTGCAGGGAAATGAAAAACTGTTTTTT. It is translated as CASSVQGNEKLFF. Together with reference TRBV28 and TRBJ1-4, the CDR3 gives the full variable domain: DVKVTQSSRYLVKRTGEKVFLECVQDMDHENMFWYRQDPGLGLRLIYFSYDVKMKEKGDIPEGYSVSREKKERFSLILESASTNQTSMYLCASSVQGNEKLFFGSGTQLSVL.

This clone has just a few counts. This sequence joins TRBV3-1 (or the pseudogene TRBV3-2) and TRBJ1-6, with D maybe TRBD1 (6 bases). Trimming took 3 bases from V and 6 from J, leaving 9 bases between them. This CDR3 region has 14 residues. The germline CDR1 and CDR2 sequences are LGHDT and YNNKEL (reference sequence). The CDR3 sequence is CASSQGTSNSPLHF. The CDR3, as DNA: TGTGCCAGCAGCCAGGGGACATCTAATTCACCCCTCCACTTT.

The gene calls are TRBV4-3 and TRBJ1-5; D not certain. V lost 0 bases, J lost 0 bases, and 9 bases lay in between. There are 16 residues in the CDR3. The germline V gene has CDR1 LGHNA and CDR2 YSLEER. The CDR3 sequence: CASSQDPVYSNQPQHF. For the CDR3, the DNA is TGCGCCAGCAGCCAAGATCCGGTTTATAGCAATCAGCCCCAGCATTTT.

The chain combines TRBV4-1 with TRBJ2-4, with 9 bases matching TRBD2. Trimming took 1 base from V and 5 from J; bases not matched to a gene: 6. Germline CDR1 MGHRA, CDR2 YSYEKL. The CDR3 spans 16 residues. CDR3 sequence (DNA): TGCGCCAGCAGCCAAGTTGCGGGGGGGGCCCAAAACATTCAGTACTTC. Its translation: CASSQVAGGAQNIQYF.

The chain is built from TRBV27 and TRBJ1-2, with TRBD1 identical over 9 bases. V lost 3 bases to trimming and J lost 8 bases; unmatched junction nucleotides: 10. The CDR3 totals 15 residues. Germline V gene data show CDR1 as MNHEY and CDR2 as SMNVEV (reference sequence). The CDR3 DNA follows: TGTGCCAGCAGTTTTCCCCACGGGACAGGGCTCGGCTACACCTTC. Translated: CASSFPHGTGLGYTF.

This clone was counted once. This sequence joins TRBV9 and TRBJ2-5, with a possible D match to TRBD2 (6 bases). Germline V lookup: CDR1 SGDLS, CDR2 YYNGEE. This CDR3 is built from 14 residues. V lost 0 bases and J lost 3, with 9 bases in between. The CDR3 DNA reads TGTGCCAGCAGCGTAGGATGGAGGGAAGAGACCCAGTACTTC. Residues: CASSVGWREETQYF.

DNA of the CDR3: TGTGCCAGCGGTATGGGCGGATACGAGCAGTACTTC. Translation: CASGMGGYEQYF. The chain links TRBV7-3 to TRBJ2-7; D gene unclear. Trimming cost V 8 bases and J 4 bases, with 12 bases left between them. This CDR3 is built from 12 residues. CDR1 is SGHTA and CDR2 is FQGTGA in the germline V gene.

V and J are TRBV10-3 and TRBJ2-3, with D unresolved. V lost 8 bases, J lost 3 bases, and 9 bases lay in between. The CDR3 has 12 residues. Germline loops: CDR1 ENHRY, CDR2 SYGVKD. CDR3 region: CAIGSSTDTQYF. Written as DNA, the CDR3 is TGTGCCATCGGCTCCTCGACAGATACGCAGTATTTT.

The CDR3 bases are TGTGCCAGCGCCACGGGTCAGCGTAGCAATCAGCCCCAGCATTTT. Residues: CASATGQRSNQPQHF. The chain carries TRBV5-8 and TRBJ1-5; D is ambiguous. Germline loops: CDR1 SGHTS, CDR2 YDEGEE. Trimming shortened V by 7 bases and J by 0 bases, and 14 bases separated the two germline ends. CDR3 length: 15 residues.

The chain has TRBV19 and TRBJ2-7; 7 bases align to TRBD1. Germline V gene sequence: CDR1 LNHDA, CDR2 SQIVND (reference sequence). CDR3 length: 14 residues. J gave up 2 bases and V 6 bases, and 7 bases lay outside the gene matches. The DNA for the CDR3 is TGTGCCAGTAGCCAAAGGGACAGAGCCTACGAGCAGTACTTC. As protein: CASSQRDRAYEQYF.

V is TRBV7-6 and J is TRBJ2-1; no definite D call. V was pared by 2 bases and J by 4 bases, with 12 bases between. The CDR3 has 15 amino acids. The germline gives CDR1 SGHVS, CDR2 FNYEAQ. The CDR3: CASSLLLRRYNEQFF. CDR3 DNA sequence: TGTGCCAGCAGCTTACTTCTCCGGCGGTACAATGAGCAGTTCTTC.

The chain recombines TRBV12-3 or TRBV12-4 with TRBJ1-2; D is unclear. The length of the CDR3 is 11 residues. V lost 7 bases and J lost 7, with 10 bases in between. The CDR3 region has the DNA TGTGCCAGCACCTCGCGGGGTGGCTACACCTTC. Protein product: CASTSRGGYTF.

The chain recombines TRBV7-9 with TRBJ2-3, with D perhaps TRBD1 or TRBD2 (6 bases each). The CDR3 consists of 14 residues. The ends were cut back, 5 bases at V and 4 bases at J, with 13 bases in the middle. The V gene's germline CDR1 is SEHNR and CDR2 FQNEAQ (reference sequence). CDR3 residues: CASSHVGGADTQYF. The CDR3 nucleotides are TGTGCCAGCAGCCACGTCGGGGGCGCAGATACGCAGTATTTT.

The V and J genes are TRBV5-1 and TRBJ1-1; 7 bases match TRBD1. This CDR3 has 12 amino acids. The V gene end was trimmed by 4 bases and the J gene end by 5 bases; junction bases not matched to a gene: 2. CDR1 is SGHRS and CDR2 is YFSETQ in the germline V gene. CDR3: CASSVDRTEAFF. The CDR3, as DNA: TGCGCCAGCAGCGTGGACAGGACTGAAGCTTTCTTT.